This entry features one TCR beta chain sequence. The antigen it recognizes is unknown. Per-base qualities were not stored, and no clone one base away is much larger. The immunoSEQ hsTCRB v3.0 assay was used at survey level resolution to sequence the TRB variable region. The target sequencing depth for TRB was about 35,000-50,000 T-cell genomes per sample. Pooled TRB libraries were sequenced on an Illumina MiSeq with a v3 150-cycle kit. The original methods were these. Repertoire analysis ran in R within a reproducible Nextflow workflow covering QC, data transformation and analysis. LymphoSeq2, an R package for exploring AIRR-Seq data, was used to implement the custom analyses. After excluding a handful of samples that yielded fewer than 5000 total TRB sequences, under 200 HIV repertoires remained for analysis. Among the roughly 190 retained HIV repertoires, 55 to 60 were collected before ART initiation and around 130 after ART initiation. Repertoires were downsampled to 5000 TRB nucleotide sequences, and summary statistics were averaged over 100 downsampling iterations. The analysis kept only TRB sequences whose CDR3 regions were at least seven amino acids long. A Shannon entropy-derived clonality score and the Gini coefficient were used to measure diversity. In repertoire networks, the top 5000 CDR3 amino acid sequences were linked whenever an edit distance of one separated two sequences. GLIPH2 predicted antigen specificity groups and MHC restriction for TRB CDR3 amino acid sequences. To flag known CMV, EBV, HIV or tissue antigen associations, CDR3 amino acid sequences were matched against VDJdb and McPAS-TCR. Pre-ART, post-ART and control groups were compared with Wilcoxon signed-rank tests and Holm-Bonferroni correction. As stored in TCRdb, this immuneACCESS dataset retains in-frame rearrangements with V and J assigned. A fraction of the clones does not appear; measured against another copy, unresolved V genes explain less than half of the discrepancy, and the remainder lacks a known reason. V, J and clone size are taken as reported in that table, and D and trimming were inferred from the DNA itself. The sample table contains under 30,000 clones; only one count was recorded for roughly 80% of them. Roughly 7.2% of the sample goes to the ten largest clones.

The record originates from a study of long-term antiretroviral therapy in people with HIV (dated by TCRdb to between 2021 and 2024). Notes on the research overall: The earliest samples were collected approximately a decade before the 2015 WHO recommendation for immediate ART, a period when ART was typically delayed until CD4 counts fell. A retrospective serial study tested whether ART initiation and durable HIV suppression were associated with changes in peripheral blood TRB repertoire composition and diversity. The cohort contributed over 150 cryopreserved PBMC samples from 30 adults with confirmed HIV infection, collected serially over a mean of about 6 years (range 1-12). About 35% of the 30 participants with HIV were female. Test extractions of a monoclonal T-cell line alongside a few dozen polyclonal samples showed no cross-contamination during QIAcube processing.

The CDR3 contains 13 residues, cysteine and phenylalanine counted. The retained sequence is limited to the CDR3, 39 bases, with the frame set at the first base. Reading the germline V gene gives CDR1 ENHRY and CDR2 SYGVKD. V and J are truncated by 7 bases and 4 bases respectively, leaving an intervening sequence of 13 bases. Study-wide findings and limitations: Samples dated from 2004 to 2017, and the ART regimens used may be less effective than current ones. At every time point, the repertoire was dominated by expanded TRB clones first identified before ART initiation, although this dominance fluctuated and, in many PLHIV, declined after ART. CDR3 length ranges in HIV repertoires were narrower than in controls, and network structure suggested an antigen-experienced repertoire with only a slight naive shift after ART. No data were available on ART adherence, viral resistance or therapy changes, limiting inferences about post-ART repertoire changes. Owing to limited PBMC availability, only the TCR beta chain was sequenced, without alpha chain pairing. A significant increase in TRB diversity was found to be associated with ART initiation, although TRB diversity was observed to remain significantly below that of transplant donor controls even after long-term ART. Unsorted PBMC were profiled instead of sorted CD4+ and CD8+ T cells because pre-ART samples had limited cell numbers.

To be included, a participant needed at least one PBMC sample from before ART initiation plus at least two post-ART samples. All participants with HIV were treated in the United States of America. Before DNA extraction, cryopreserved samples of about 0.95-11 million PBMC were thawed and then washed. At the time of the earliest PBMC sample for each participant with HIV, ages ranged from about 23 to 60 years. Each participant contributed PBMC samples from 1-4 timepoints before ART initiation and 2-8 timepoints after ART initiation, with a median of 7 samples. Serial HIV viral load, CD4+ T-cell count, ART history and demographic data were obtained for every participant. Genomic DNA was extracted from unsorted PBMC with a Qiagen kit on a QIAcube, processed in batches of 12 samples.

The chain links TRBV10-3 with TRBJ1-2, and possibly TRBD1, on 5 matching bases. Material: unsorted PBMCs, obtained 0.3 years after starting antiretroviral therapy. This receptor was obtained from a man aged 35 to 55 with HIV. The CDR3: CAITGTDLYGYTF. The nucleotide sequence is TGTGCCATCACAGGGACGGATCTCTATGGCTACACCTTC.